This T cell receptor (beta chain) originates from a study of blood T cell repertoires in COVID-19. Libraries were prepared by immunoSEQ multiplex PCR; TCRdb keeps only in-frame clonotypes and omits some of them. The sample has around 200,000 clones, more than 85% seen once. Germline loops: CDR1 LNHDA, CDR2 SQIVND (reference sequence). The CDR3 runs 15 residues. With 1 base clipped from V and 3 bases from J, the junction kept 5 bases outside the gene matches. The clonotype originates from a man aged 35 to 55 with active or convalescent COVID-19. V usage is TRBV19 and J usage is TRBJ2-7, with 8 positions matching TRBD1. Source material: peripheral blood. As DNA, the CDR3 is TGTGCCAGTAGTATAGGGACAGGGCCGGGCTACGAGCAGTACTTC. It is translated as CASSIGTGPGYEQYF. Combining the CDR3 with reference TRBV19 and TRBJ2-7 gives the whole variable domain DGGITQSPKYLFRKEGQNVTLSCEQNLNHDAMYWYRQDPGQGLRLIYYSQIVNDFQKGDIAEGYSVSREKKESFPLTVTSAQKNPTAFYLCASSIGTGPGYEQYFGPGTRLTVT.